This TCR beta chain was sequenced during a study of chemoradiotherapy in HPV16-positive cancers. Study in general: Candidate HPV-specific T-cell clones and common TCR motifs came from functional assays in a couple of HPV16-positive patients.

Samples were taken several times over chemoradiotherapy. Some clones are missing from TCRdb's copy, which holds only in-frame ones; the method was immunoSEQ multiplex PCR. The table lists 9,500 or so clones, approximately 74% of them singletons. Collection of the sample occurred from a patient who underwent chemoradiotherapy. The receptor was isolated from a human donor with HPV-associated anogenital cancer.

The CDR3 loop is CASSGEVSYGYTF. Here the CDR3 DNA reads TGTGCCAGCAGTGGAGAGGTCAGCTATGGCTACACCTTC. This chain joins TRBV2 and TRBJ1-2, with D hard to call. Germline CDR1 is SNHLY and CDR2 is FYNNEI. The CDR3 runs 13 residues. Between the trimmed V and J ends, which lost 4 bases and 4 bases, there was a span of 10 bases. The complete variable domain, with remaining parts taken from reference TRBV2 and TRBJ1-2, reads EPEVTQTPSHQVTQMGQEVILRCVPISNHLYFYWYRQILGQKVEFLVSFYNNEISEKSEIFDDQFSVERPDGSNFTLKIRSTKLEDSAMYFCASSGEVSYGYTFGSGTRLTVV.